These T cell receptor beta chains were read from a single sample in a study of blood T cell repertoires in COVID-19. Here immunoSEQ multiplex PCR was the method, and the copy in TCRdb shows in-frame clones only, minus some. Here the sample spans over 120,000 clones, approximately 85% being singletons. The material sequenced was peripheral blood. These receptors all come from an older man with acute or convalescent COVID-19. Each CDR3 is given without its conserved first and last residue.

v_call cdr3_aa
TRBV2 GEQGLSQETQY
TRBV6-1 ASSESWSLEAF
TRBV5-1 ASSPGTGGEKLF
TRBV6-6 ASSYGSGQGTGELF
TRBV9 ASSVEGAVDSPLH
TRBV25-1 ASSVHSLPF
TRBV28 ASRSGSYEQY
TRBV6-6 ASSYSRRSTDTQY
TRBV10-3 AISESAMYQETQY
TRBV6-5 ASSLLAGEGTDTQY
TRBV20-1 SASVRGGGEKLF
TRBV4-1 ASSQVGTGGNYGYT
TRBV5-5 ASLFGGARMNTEAF
TRBV23-1 ASSQVREGYNSPLH
TRBV29-1 SVEKGQETQY
TRBV10-3 AIREGLAGAEQY
TRBV2 ASSERGRNTEAF
TRBV30 AWSRDRKETQY
TRBV4-2 ASSQEAASYEQY
TRBV10-3 ASQGAGYNSPLH
TRBV28 ASSLSSATNEKLF
TRBV5-1 ASSLLSGISSDTQY
TRBV4-2 ASSQGSGGTWEKLF
TRBV2 ASSEGLRDNEKLF
TRBV6-5 ASMTDTNVNSPLH
TRBV19 ASRDPKRGGAAGELF
TRBV5-5 ASSLEVTGRLYGYT
TRBV19 ASSIEGTGLGGRTGELF
TRBV13 ASSLGDRVTNVLT
TRBV6-7 ATTDSSYEQY
TRBV12-3/TRBV12-4 ASSLPEDYEQY
TRBV28 ASRLGAGQFNSPLH
TRBV5-5 ASSLAPTGSYGYT
TRBV11-2 ASSFSTGSNGANVLT
TRBV24-1 ATSGDRGYEQY
TRBV19 ASSISGVNTEAF
TRBV28 ASRWSRGSNSPLH
TRBV9 ASSVSGGFGYNEQF
TRBV5-4 ASSFGTSVPDTQY
TRBV5-1 ASSQRTGNNSPLH
TRBV11-2 ASSGDRGNEQF
TRBV2 ASRLREWNNQPQH
TRBV24-1 AIRSGANVLT
TRBV5-1 ASSLRDRGRAF
TRBV3-1/TRBV3-2 ASSQGYRVSSYNSPLH
TRBV19 ASSIDGQGEQY
TRBV5-6 ASSDTGVDYGYT
TRBV6-5 ASRLLRDSSYEQY
TRBV20-1 SASRTGGSTEAF
TRBV6-5 ASSYWGERELF
TRBV5-1 ASSLGAGETQY
TRBV4-1 ASSQLPGQGAFRDNSPLH
TRBV5-4 ASSAGLSEKLF
TRBV19 ASSMGQSQETQY
TRBV28 ASRRLQGASYEQY
TRBV28 ASSGGTSGRNEQF
TRBV6-4 ASSDRPGYEQY
TRBV11-2 ASSLAGTGSSSYEQY
TRBV7-6 ASSLAGGTDTQY
TRBV5-1 ASSVGTGGNSPLH